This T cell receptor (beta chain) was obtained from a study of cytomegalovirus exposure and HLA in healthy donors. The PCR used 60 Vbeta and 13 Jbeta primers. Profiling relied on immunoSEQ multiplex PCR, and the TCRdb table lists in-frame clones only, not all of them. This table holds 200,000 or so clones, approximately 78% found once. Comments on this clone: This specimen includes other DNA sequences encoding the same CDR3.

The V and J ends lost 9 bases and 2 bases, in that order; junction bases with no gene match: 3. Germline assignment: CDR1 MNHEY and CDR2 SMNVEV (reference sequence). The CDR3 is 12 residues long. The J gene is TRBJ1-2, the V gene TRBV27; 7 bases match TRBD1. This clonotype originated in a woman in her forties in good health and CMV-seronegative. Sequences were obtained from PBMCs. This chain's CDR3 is CASRGRNYGYTF. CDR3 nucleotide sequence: TGTGCCAGTAGGGGGCGCAACTATGGCTACACCTTC.